The rows below give T cell receptor beta chains drawn from one sample of a study of post-analysis software for immune sequencing data. TCRdb processed the PCR reads anew with MiXCR; each CDR3 protein has one entry. Among hundreds of thousands of distinct CDR3 sequences listed, 25% to 30% were seen once. Sequencing was performed on blood. The receptors were sampled from a girl aged 5-17 years with multiple sclerosis. Each CDR3 is given with its conserved first and last residue. A D gene is named only where the DNA matches it firmly. The size entry is marked missing in some rows and otherwise reads once, few, many or a size class.

d_gene | j_gene | abundance | v_gene | CDR3nt | CDR3aa
TRBD1 | TRBJ1-2 | NA | TRBV28 | TGTGCCAGCAGTTTATCAGGGGGCAGGCTCCATGGCTACACCTTC | CASSLSGGRLHGYTF
TRBD1 | TRBJ2-7 | NA | TRBV20-1 | TGCAGTGCCCTTGTTGGACAGGGTGGCGAGCAGTACTTC | CSALVGQGGEQYF
NA | TRBJ2-1 | few | TRBV20-1 | TGCAGTGCTCCTACTAGCCGACGATCTCCGTACAATGAGCAGTTCTTC | CSAPTSRRSPYNEQFF
NA | TRBJ1-5 | NA | TRBV24-1 | TGTGCCACCAGTGGTCCAGGGTCCAATCAGCCCCAGCATTTT | CATSGPGSNQPQHF
TRBD1 | TRBJ1-5 | NA | TRBV2 | TGTGCCAGCAGTGAAGAACCGGGACAGCCCCGCAATCAGCCCCAGCATTTT | CASSEEPGQPRNQPQHF
NA | TRBJ1-2 | few | TRBV19 | TGTGCCAGTAGTAAACGGGCTAACTATGGCTACACCTTC | CASSKRANYGYTF
TRBD1 | TRBJ2-1 | few | TRBV7-6 | TGTGCCAGCAGCTTAGAAGACCGACAGGGGGCGAGGAGTGAGCAGTTCTTC | CASSLEDRQGARSEQFF
TRBD1 | TRBJ2-1 | few | TRBV4-2 | TGTGCCAGCAGCCAGGGGACAGGGAGGGATGAGCAGTTCTTC | CASSQGTGRDEQFF
TRBD1 | TRBJ1-1 | NA | TRBV5-1 | TGCGCCAGCGGCCTGGGGGGTAGGGGGCGAAGCGGCACTGAAGCTTTCTTT | CASGLGGRGRSGTEAFF
NA | TRBJ1-2 | NA | TRBV10-2 | TGCGCCAGCAGTGATCGCGGCAGGAAGGCCCACTATGGCTACACCTTC | CASSDRGRKAHYGYTF
TRBD2 | TRBJ2-3 | NA | TRBV7-2 | TGTGCCAGCAGCTTGACTAGCGGGAGTCGTATTCGCACAGATACGCATTATTTT | CASSLTSGSRIRTDTHYF
TRBD1 | TRBJ2-1 | NA | TRBV18 | TGTGCCAGCTCACCGACAGGGGTCTTCAACAATGAGCAGTTCTTC | CASSPTGVFNNEQFF
TRBD2 | TRBJ2-1 | few | TRBV20-1 | TGCAGTGCTAGAGGCTTGACTAGCAGTGAGCAGTTCTTC | CSARGLTSSEQFF
NA | TRBJ1-4 | NA | TRBV15 | TGTGCCACCGCTATGAAGGTCTGGCGGGACTCAACTAATGAAAAACTGTTTTTT | CATAMKVWRDSTNEKLFF
TRBD2 | TRBJ2-7 | NA | TRBV7-2 | TGTGCCAGCAGCGCCCTCCTAGCGGGGGGGCACGAGCAGTACTTC | CASSALLAGGHEQYF
TRBD2 | TRBJ2-7 | NA | TRBV28 | TGTGCCAGCTCAGAGCGGGGGAACTCCTACGAGCAGTACTTC | CASSERGNSYEQYF
TRBD1 | TRBJ2-5 | many | TRBV7-2 | TGTGCCAGCAGTAGAGACAGGGACCTCCAAGAGACCCAGTACTTC | CASSRDRDLQETQYF
TRBD2 | TRBJ2-7 | NA | TRBV20-1 | TGCAGTGCTAAGCTAGCGGGAGTGTACGAGCAGTACTTC | CSAKLAGVYEQYF
NA | TRBJ2-1 | NA | TRBV15 | TGTGCCACCAGCCTCGGGACAACCAGCCACAATGAGCAGTTCTTC | CATSLGTTSHNEQFF
TRBD2 | TRBJ2-1 | few | TRBV12-3/TRBV12-4 | TGTGCCAGCGATTTGGCCCTAGCGGATCACAATGAGCAGTTCTTC | CASDLALADHNEQFF
TRBD2 | TRBJ2-7 | few | TRBV20-1 | TGCAGTGCCCACATCGGGGGGGGCTACAATGAGCAGTACTTC | CSAHIGGGYNEQYF
NA | TRBJ2-3 | few | TRBV28 | TGTGCCGGCATGGGGAGGCGAAACACAGATACGCAGTATTTT | CAGMGRRNTDTQYF
NA | TRBJ2-1 | NA | TRBV15 | TGTGCCACCAGCAGCGACTCCTACAATGAGCAGTTCTTC | CATSSDSYNEQFF
NA | TRBJ2-3 | NA | TRBV20-1 | TGCAGTGCTAGTCGGGTTACAGATACGCAGTATTTT | CSASRVTDTQYF
NA | TRBJ2-1 | few | TRBV3-1 | TGTGCCAGCAGCCAATGGGGAGGTGGTTGGGGGAGGAATGAGCAGTTCTTC | CASSQWGGGWGRNEQFF
NA | TRBJ2-3 | few | TRBV15 | TGTGCCACCAGCAGACGGAGTGCTACGTTCGGCACAGATACGCAGTATTTT | CATSRRSATFGTDTQYF
NA | TRBJ2-3 | few | TRBV20-1 | TGCAGTGCTAGAGAAGCCGCCCGCAAAGTCACAGATACGCAGTATTTT | CSAREAARKVTDTQYF
TRBD2 | TRBJ2-1 | once | TRBV7-8 | TGTGCCAGCAGCTTAACCCCTACCGGGGGGGGACGGGGTGAGCAGTTCTTC | CASSLTPTGGGRGEQFF
TRBD2 | TRBJ2-3 | NA | TRBV5-1 | TGCGCCAGCAGCCCCTGGACTAGCGGGGTTCGGGATACGCAGTATTTT | CASSPWTSGVRDTQYF
NA | TRBJ2-7 | NA | TRBV29-1 | TGCAGCGTTGACGACAGTAGCTACGAGCAGTACTTC | CSVDDSSYEQYF
NA | TRBJ2-6 | few | TRBV6-6 | TGTGCCAGCAGCCTACAGTCTCCTGGGGCCAACGTCCTGACTTTC | CASSLQSPGANVLTF
NA | TRBJ2-5 | few | TRBV25-1 | TGTGCCAGCAGTGCGCCTGGGAAGACCCAGTACTTC | CASSAPGKTQYF
NA | TRBJ2-1 | few | TRBV20-1 | TGCAGTGGTGGCGAGAGCGATGGGGGTGAGCAGTTCTTC | CSGGESDGGEQFF
NA | TRBJ2-5 | NA | TRBV7-2 | TGTGCCAGCCGGCGGGCGGTTCAAGAGACCCAGTACTTC | CASRRAVQETQYF
NA | TRBJ2-4 | few | TRBV5-1 | TGCGCCAGCAGCTTGGGGCAAGAAAACATTCAGTACTTC | CASSLGQENIQYF
NA | TRBJ2-1 | NA | TRBV12-3/TRBV12-4 | TGTGCCAGCAGTTTAGGGATTGGCAGTCTAGAGCAGTTCTTC | CASSLGIGSLEQFF
TRBD2 | TRBJ2-7 | few | TRBV10-3 | TGTGCCATCAGTGAGAGGTGGTGGTTGGGCGGGAGAGATATCTACGAGCAGTACTTC | CAISERWWLGGRDIYEQYF
NA | TRBJ2-7 | NA | TRBV7-2 | TGTGCCAGCAGCCCGAAATCCTACGAGCAGTACTTC | CASSPKSYEQYF
NA | TRBJ2-7 | few | TRBV11-2 | TGTGCCAGCAGCTTAGAGAAGGGGTACGAGCAGTACTTC | CASSLEKGYEQYF
NA | TRBJ2-1 | NA | TRBV10-3 | TGTGCCTCCGGAGCGGCCATTAACAATGAGCAGTTCTTC | CASGAAINNEQFF
NA | TRBJ2-3 | few | TRBV12-3/TRBV12-4 | TGTGCCAGCAGCCTTAGGGAGAGTTGGGGAGATACGCAGTATTTT | CASSLRESWGDTQYF